Below are 4 T cell receptor beta chains sequenced from a single sample in a study of shared clonotypes between healthy human individuals. Assay: immunoSEQ multiplex PCR; the TCRdb copy retains only in-frame clones and omits some. This sample has around 1 million clones, with over 60% found just once. What was sequenced was memory CD4+ T cells sorted from blood. This sample's subset: CD45RA-negative fraction. The source of these receptors is a man aged 18 to 35 in good health.

The rearrangement uses TRBV7-6 and TRBJ2-3; 11 nucleotides line up with TRBD2. The CDR3 runs to 16 residues. Trimming removed 5 bases from V and 3 bases from J; junction bases left unmatched: 7. Germline loops: CDR1 SGHVS, CDR2 FNYEAQ. CDR3 protein: CASSPTGLAVTDTQYF. The CDR3 DNA follows: TGTGCCAGCAGCCCAACGGGACTAGCGGTAACAGATACGCAGTATTTT.

The chain carries TRBV7-2 and TRBJ2-1; 14 nucleotides match TRBD2. V shed 3 bases and J 9 bases; nucleotides not matched to a gene: 10. The CDR3 runs to 17 residues. Per the germline V gene, CDR1 is SGHTA and CDR2 is FQGNSA. Here the CDR3 reads CASSLVQGLAGGGEQFF. The CDR3 nucleotides are TGTGCCAGCAGCTTGGTCCAAGGACTAGCGGGAGGAGGTGAGCAGTTCTTC.

J is TRBJ1-1 and V is TRBV10-1, with 12 bases identical to TRBD1. V shed 5 bases and J 5 bases; nucleotides not matched to a gene: 9. CDR3 length equals 16 residues. Germline lookup yields CDR1 WNHNN and CDR2 SYGVQD (reference sequence). CDR3 loop: CASSYLRDRGPTEAFF. As DNA, the CDR3 is TGCGCCAGCAGTTACCTCCGGGACAGGGGGCCTACTGAAGCTTTCTTT.

V gene TRBV6-5 combines with J gene TRBJ1-5; D may be TRBD1 (6 bases). This CDR3 is built from 15 residues. The germline CDR1 and CDR2 sequences are MNHEY and SVGAGI. Trimming shortened V by 7 bases and J by 0 bases, and 13 bases separated the two germline ends. CDR3 coding DNA: TGTGCCAGCAAGAATCAGGGGAATAGCAATCAGCCCCAGCATTTT. Translated: CASKNQGNSNQPQHF.